This T cell receptor beta chain was obtained from a study of blood T cell repertoires in COVID-19. At the level of the study: COVID-19 samples from acute and convalescent phases originated in the United States, Italy and Spain. In each case, the material was cDNA or gDNA derived from T cells, B-cell-depleted T cells, or PBMCs.

In the study's own analysis: Amplification of reference gene primers was used by the study to estimate nucleated cell counts. Assay used: immunoSEQ multiplex PCR; TCRdb lists only in-frame clones, some missing. Clonal size and the V and J genes are those of that table, whereas D and trimming came from the DNA. The repertoire consists of 230,000 or so clones, with about nine tenths occurring once and the leading ten covering 3% to 4.5%. Trimming removed 3 bases from V and 4 bases from J, with 9 bases in between. CDR3 length: 13 amino acids. Participants came from around 25 US areas, aged roughly 18 to 100 years.

Specimen: PBMCs or T cells enriched from blood (not recorded which). This sequence joins TRBV12-3 or TRBV12-4 and TRBJ2-5; D may be TRBD2 (5 bases). The sequence derives from a woman in her forties with acute COVID-19. Written as DNA, the CDR3 is TGTGCCAGCAGTTTCGGACTGGGAGAGACCCAGTACTTC. This translates into CASSFGLGETQYF.